These 10 T cell receptor beta chains share one sample of origin, sequenced in a study of high-grade serous ovarian cancer treatment subgroups. Sequencing was performed with immunoSEQ multiplex PCR; in TCRdb, only in-frame clones are kept and a portion is missing. The sample carries approximately 40,000 clones, about 80% recorded once. The tumor samples were collected prior to definitive surgery or chemotherapy. The specimen sequenced was tumor tissue. These receptors were collected from a human donor with high-grade serous ovarian cancer.

The CDR3 coding sequence is TGTGCCAGCTCACCAACAGAAGGAAACACCATATATTTT. Translating it yields CASSPTEGNTIYF. The V call is TRBV18, the J call TRBJ1-3; D gene ambiguous. Between the trimmed V and J ends, which lost 2 bases and 4 bases, there was a span of 6 bases. This CDR3 is 13 amino acids long. The germline gives CDR1 KGHSH, CDR2 LQKENI. The complete variable domain, with remaining parts taken from reference TRBV18 and TRBJ1-3, reads NAGVMQNPRHLVRRRGQEARLRCSPMKGHSHVYWYRQLPEEGLKFMVYLQKENIIDESGMPKERFSAEFPKEGPSILRIQQVVRGDSAAYFCASSPTEGNTIYFGEGSWLTVV.

This clone was observed a few times. The V gene is TRBV5-4, the J gene TRBJ1-2; no firm D call. Trimming stripped 0 bases from V and 4 bases from J, with 7 bases between. Germline V gene sequence: CDR1 SGHNT, CDR2 YYREEE (reference sequence). The CDR3 has 13 amino acids. The CDR3 DNA sequence: TGTGCCAGCAGCTTGGGGGGAACCTATGGCTACACCTTC. This encodes CASSLGGTYGYTF.

This chain connects TRBV11-3 to TRBJ2-1; D not resolved. Germline values: CDR1 SGHNT, CDR2 YENEEA. Trimming removed 0 bases at V and 10 bases at J, with 7 bases between. The CDR3 covers 12 residues. The chain's CDR3 is CASSLDRWEQFF. The CDR3 coding sequence is TGTGCCAGCAGCTTAGATCGGTGGGAGCAGTTCTTC.

V usage is TRBV9 and J usage is TRBJ2-1, with 8 bases identical to TRBD2. Germline V gene data show CDR1 as SGDLS and CDR2 as YYNGEE. The ends lost 0 bases at V and 5 bases at J; junction bases unmatched: 7. The CDR3 length is 16 residues. CDR3 nucleotides: TGTGCCAGCAGCGTAGCGACCGGGAGGGCCAACAATGAGCAGTTCTTC. Translating gives CASSVATGRANNEQFF.

The genes are TRBV28 and TRBJ1-1, with 10 bases fitting TRBD1. Germline-derived CDR1 and CDR2 are MDHEN and SYDVKM. This CDR3 contains 15 residues. V trimming: 6 bases; J trimming: 7 bases; junction bases outside the gene matches: 11. The DNA for the CDR3 is TGTGCCAGCAGCTGGCCGGGACAGGGGATAAGTGAAGCTTTCTTT. Its protein product is CASSWPGQGISEAFF.

The chain carries TRBV7-2 and TRBJ2-1; D could derive from TRBD1 or TRBD2 (6 bases each). The CDR3 consists of 16 residues. The V end was cut by 5 bases, the J end by 4 bases, with 18 bases between. Germline V gene data show CDR1 as SGHTA and CDR2 as FQGNSA. The CDR3 coding sequence is TGTGCCAGCAGCAAAGCCGGGGGCGCGGGGTACAATGAGCAGTTCTTC. It specifies CASSKAGGAGYNEQFF.

CDR3 DNA: TGTGCCAGCAGCTCGGGACAGTCAAACATTCAGTACTTC. Translating it yields CASSSGQSNIQYF. The chain recombines TRBV7-8 with TRBJ2-4; TRBD1 agrees at 7 bases. The CDR3 extends over 13 amino acids. J gave up 6 bases and V 4 bases, and 3 bases lay outside the gene matches. Germline V CDR1 and CDR2: SGHVS, FQNEAQ.

The rearrangement uses TRBV6-5 and TRBJ1-5; 8 positions match TRBD1. Germline CDR1 and CDR2: MNHEY and SVGAGI. The CDR3 runs to 15 residues. With V trimmed by 2 bases and J by 6 bases, 6 bases remained unmatched. CDR3 amino acids: CASSYATGGGQPQHF. The CDR3 nucleotides are TGTGCCAGCAGTTACGCAACAGGGGGGGGTCAGCCCCAGCATTTT.

The chain uses TRBV2 and TRBJ2-1; no firm D call. V lost 6 bases, J lost 4 bases, and 16 bases lay in between. Germline lookup yields CDR1 SNHLY and CDR2 FYNNEI. The CDR3 contains 15 residues. Here the CDR3 DNA reads TGTGCCAGCAGACCTCACGGACGAACATACAATGAGCAGTTCTTC. Encoded protein: CASRPHGRTYNEQFF.

The chain couples TRBV28 to TRBJ2-1, with 13 bases lining up with TRBD2. From germline, CDR1 is MDHEN and CDR2 SYDVKM. The V segment lost 0 bases and the J segment 7 bases; nucleotides outside the gene matches: 9. The length of the CDR3 is 18 residues. Here the CDR3 DNA reads TGTGCCAGCAGTTTATGGGGTACCGGGACTAGCGGGACAAATGAGCAGTTCTTC. This codes for CASSLWGTGTSGTNEQFF.